The entry that follows covers one T cell receptor (beta chain) sequence. Its antigen has not been determined. No quality values exist for individual bases; no much larger clone is one base distant. Using the deep immunoSEQ assay, multiplex PCR amplified TCR CDR3 regions from genomic DNA. Extracted genomic DNA from each cell subset was spread evenly across all wells of several immunoSEQ 96-well plates, with each plate serving as a replicate. For unsorted PBMC, each replicate PCR was loaded with approximately 0.3 ug genomic DNA, equivalent to roughly 31,000 T cell genomes. Unsorted PBMC genomic DNA was sequenced across ten immunoSEQ deep assay plates. Purified libraries were measured with a Qubit 3.0 fluorometer, size-checked on a Bioanalyzer 2100, and measured again with the KAPA Library Quantification kit. Every immunoSEQ 96-well plate was sequenced on a separate single-read 150-cycle Illumina NextSeq 550 flow cell. The authors' analysis ran thus. Because only junctional sequences without quality scores were contained in the immunoSEQ output, filtering matching that applied to full-length reads could not be performed. Sequences were annotated with PyIR, a Python wrapper for IgBLAST v1.9, using IMGT germline references to assign V/J genes and CDR3. Reads were filtered out if the reads had weak V/J assignments (E-value above 1e-6), no CDR3, stop codons, out-of-frame junctions, or ambiguous translated residues. A V3J clonotype was defined by an identical inferred V gene, J gene, and CDR3 amino acid sequence. To compute the percentage overlap between repertoires, the number of shared unique clonotypes was divided by the size of the smaller repertoire. RTK rarefaction, the Chao1 estimator, and Recon v2.1 estimates of unobserved clonotypes were used to assess repertoire richness. Held by TCRdb, this immuneACCESS table contains in-frame sequences only and omits some clones. Under half of the omission traces to an unresolved V gene where checked; the cause of the rest is unknown. V and J calls and clone size follow that table, whereas D and trimming were derived from the DNA. The table for this sample lists approximately 440,000 clones; approximately 80% of them were counted only once. The ten biggest clones cover around 12% of the sample.

These data are taken from a study of shared clonotypes between healthy human individuals (dated by TCRdb to between 2020 and 2021). For the wider study: The cohort included three men and a couple of women between 18 and 49 years of age. Each donor's leukapheresis produced roughly between roughly 0.85 and 10 billion PBMCs. To increase sequencing depth and limit assay-specific biases, TCR repertoire library preparation and sequencing were carried out by different laboratories using diverse techniques. To estimate repertoire size and how much clonotype sharing occurs between individuals, the study deeply sequenced the blood TCR repertoires of about five healthy adults. Results the study describes overall, beyond this receptor: Based on pairwise subsampling, the degree of clonotype sharing among donors was expected to be affected by sequencing depth. Sampling was limited to blood, and TCR repertoires in tissue likely differ from TCR repertoires in blood. The genetic and exposure-history diversity represented was limited by the small number of donors.

The donors were healthy, HIV-negative adults with no recently reported acute infections or vaccinations. Every donor was a Caucasian adult residing in Nashville, Tennessee, USA. For unsorted samples, 100 million or so PBMCs were counted, and genomic DNA was extracted using the QIAamp DNA Blood Mini kit. After blood collection by leukapheresis, PBMCs were isolated using Ficoll-Histopaque density gradient centrifugation and then cryopreserved in the vapor phase of liquid nitrogen. According to the germline V gene (reference sequence), CDR1 reads SSHAT and CDR2 reads FNYEAQ. The CDR3 spans 16 residues, from the cysteine through the phenylalanine. CDR3 DNA is the only sequence kept; it has 48 bases, read in frame from the first base. The germline V and J ends show losses of 6 bases and 1 base respectively, and no gene match explains 6 bases of the junction.

The specimen was PBMCs. The source is a woman between 40 and 50 years old in good health. Some clones in this sample may be carry-over from other donors' samples. Here the chain combines TRBV7-7 and TRBJ2-3; 11 bases in the junction line up with TRBD2. The CDR3 region has the sequence CASSQLLAGGTDTQYF. The base sequence is TGTGCCAGCAGTCAGCTACTAGCGGGAGGCACAGATACGCAGTATTTT.